This passage covers 7 T cell receptor beta chains from one sample sequenced in a study of blood T cell repertoires in COVID-19. Assay used: immunoSEQ multiplex PCR; TCRdb lists only in-frame clones, some missing. The sample carries 70,000 or so clones, around nine tenths recorded once. The source material was peripheral blood. These receptors were taken from a woman aged 80 or older with active or convalescent COVID-19.

The chain carries TRBV6-5 and TRBJ1-1, with a weak D call TRBD1 (5 bases). CDR3 size: 13 residues. With 4 bases removed from V and 4 bases from J, the gap between germline ends came to 10 bases. Germline values: CDR1 MNHEY, CDR2 SVGAGI. CDR3 coding DNA: TGTGCCAGCAGTTTGCGGGGGATCACTGAAGCTTTCTTT. This gives the protein CASSLRGITEAFF.

This chain joins TRBV19 and TRBJ2-5, with 12 bases that match TRBD2. This CDR3 has 14 residues. Germline assignment: CDR1 LNHDA and CDR2 SQIVND (reference sequence). Unmatched junction bases numbered 2, after V lost 5 bases and J lost 4 bases. For the CDR3, the DNA is TGTGCCAGTAGTTCGACTAGCGGGGGAGAGACCCAGTACTTC. It translates to CASSSTSGGETQYF.

The table lists this clone with a count of one. V usage is TRBV12-3 or TRBV12-4 and J usage is TRBJ1-1; TRBD1 matches 7 bases. The CDR3 runs to 13 residues. Trimming took 4 bases from V and 6 from J; bases not matched to a gene: 5. CDR3 bases: TGTGCCAGCAGTTATCAAGGGGGCGCTGAAGCTTTCTTT. It codes for CASSYQGGAEAFF.

The chain joins TRBV3-1 (or the pseudogene TRBV3-2) to TRBJ1-5; D remains ambiguous. CDR3 length: 13 residues. Trimming cost V 3 bases and J 0 bases, with 3 bases left between them. Germline loops: CDR1 LGHDT, CDR2 YNNKEL (reference sequence). CDR3 loop: CASSHGSNQPQHF. In DNA, the CDR3 is TGTGCCAGCAGCCACGGTAGCAATCAGCCCCAGCATTTT.

The chain joins TRBV7-9 to TRBJ1-2; 8 bases match TRBD1. CDR3 size: 17 residues. Germline assignment: CDR1 SEHNR and CDR2 FQNEAQ (reference sequence). Trimming cost V 0 bases and J 2 bases; bases outside gene matches: 8. This CDR3 is CASSLAGRGPANYGYTF. As DNA, the CDR3 is TGTGCCAGCAGCTTAGCGGGCAGGGGGCCGGCCAACTATGGCTACACCTTC.

V usage is TRBV7-9 and J usage is TRBJ1-2, with D perhaps TRBD1 (5 bases). V was cut by 4 bases and J by 6 bases, with 15 bases left in between. CDR3 length: 14 residues. Germline V CDR1 and CDR2: SEHNR, FQNEAQ (reference sequence). For the CDR3, the DNA is TGTGCCAGCAGCTCAACTGACAGCAACAATGGCTACACCTTC. Protein: CASSSTDSNNGYTF.

The CDR3: CASSRGWQGASTDTQYF. CDR3 nucleotide sequence: TGTGCCAGCAGCCGTGGGTGGCAGGGGGCCAGCACAGATACGCAGTATTTT. The rearrangement uses TRBV7-9 and TRBJ2-3, with 8 bases identical to TRBD1. V was clipped by 5 bases and J by 0 bases; unmatched bases: 10. The CDR3 covers 17 residues. Germline loops: CDR1 SEHNR, CDR2 FQNEAQ (reference sequence).